The rows below give T cell receptor beta chains drawn from one sample of a study of blood T cells in healthy people across ages. TCRdb reanalysed the 5' RACE reads using MiXCR and keeps one entry per CDR3 protein. The data contain approximately 670,000 distinct CDR3 sequences, less than 45% of them singletons. Sequences were obtained from blood. These receptors all come from a man aged 80 or over in good health. The CDR3 runs from the conserved cysteine through the conserved F or W. Fields, in order: clone size, D gene, J gene, V gene, CDR3 DNA, CDR3 protein. The D gene is left open where the match is weak. Only some rows state a clone size, as once, few, many or a class for expanded clones.

>NA|TRBD2|TRBJ2-5|TRBV18
TGTGCCAGCTCACCACAGCGGACTAGCGGGGAACAAGAGACCCAGTACTTC
CASSPQRTSGEQETQYF
>NA|NA|TRBJ2-3|TRBV11-3
TGTGCCAGCATCTTAAGGGGGGATACGCAGTATTTT
CASILRGDTQYF
>NA|TRBD2|TRBJ2-3|TRBV9
TGTGCCAGCTCACCGACTAGCGGGAGTCCCACAGATACGCAGTATTTT
CASSPTSGSPTDTQYF
>NA|TRBD2|TRBJ2-7|TRBV6-2/TRBV6-3
TGTGCCAGCATACGAGGGAGGGGATGGTACGAGCAGTACTTC
CASIRGRGWYEQYF
>few|NA|TRBJ1-2|TRBV6-5
TGTGCCAGCAGTTCTCTTGACAGTGGCTATGGCTACACCTTC
CASSSLDSGYGYTF
>NA|NA|TRBJ1-1|TRBV27
TGTGCCAGCAGTCTTGCGGGGATAGGCACTGAAGCTTTCTTT
CASSLAGIGTEAFF
>NA|TRBD2|TRBJ2-1|TRBV9
TGTGCCAGCAGCCCTGGACTAGCGGCAGTATACAATGAGCAGTTCTTC
CASSPGLAAVYNEQFF
>many|TRBD2|TRBJ2-5|TRBV20-1
TGCAGTGCTAGAGAAGGGCAGCGGGGGCGTCGGGCCCAGTACTTC
CSAREGQRGRRAQYF
>NA|TRBD2|TRBJ2-7|TRBV20-1
TGCAGTGCCCCTGGAAGCGGGAGCCTCCGGGAGCAGTACTTC
CSAPGSGSLREQYF
>NA|NA|TRBJ2-2|TRBV28
TGTGCCAGCACAATCCGGACCGGGGAGCTGTTTTTT
CASTIRTGELFF
>NA|NA|TRBJ2-7|TRBV10-3
TGTGCCATCAGTGAGGGGGGCGGGCTCTACGAGCAGTACTTC
CAISEGGGLYEQYF
>many|NA|TRBJ2-7|TRBV11-2
TGTGCCAGCAGCCCCCCACCGCTTCGGTCCTACGAGCAGTACTTC
CASSPPPLRSYEQYF
>few|TRBD1|TRBJ2-5|TRBV28
TGTGCCAGCAGCCAGGACAGGGCTCTAGAGACCCAGTACTTC
CASSQDRALETQYF
>NA|TRBD2|TRBJ2-3|TRBV7-2
TGTGCCAGCAGCTCGTCAGCGGGAAGCACAGATACGCAGTATTTT
CASSSSAGSTDTQYF
>once|NA|TRBJ2-7|TRBV5-5
TGTGCCACAAAACCGTCGACGGCACCCCAAGAGGCCCAGTACTTC
CATKPSTAPQEAQYF
>NA|NA|TRBJ1-4|TRBV9
TGTGCCAGCAGCGTAGGGGTGGTCACCTCGAGCGAAAAACTGTTTTTT
CASSVGVVTSSEKLFF
>NA|NA|TRBJ2-5|TRBV5-5
TGTGCCAGCAGCTTGGTGGGGGCCAATGAGCAGTACTTC
CASSLVGANEQYF
>NA|TRBD2|TRBJ2-3|TRBV5-1
TGCGCCAGCAGCATGAGCGGGAGAGGGACAGATACGCAGTATTTT
CASSMSGRGTDTQYF
>NA|TRBD2|TRBJ2-1|TRBV10-3
TGTGCCATCAGCCCGACTAGCGGCTCCTACAATGAGCAGTTCTTC
CAISPTSGSYNEQFF
>NA|NA|TRBJ2-1|TRBV7-2
TGTGCCAGCAGCTTAGCGCGAGCATACAATGAGCAGTTCTTC
CASSLARAYNEQFF
>NA|NA|TRBJ1-3|TRBV7-2
TGTGCCAGCAGCTACGGAAAGGCTGGAAACACCATATATTTT
CASSYGKAGNTIYF
>many|NA|TRBJ2-2|TRBV29-1
TGCAGCGTCCCCAACCCCCAATACACCGGGGAGCTGTTTTTT
CSVPNPQYTGELFF
>many|NA|TRBJ1-2|TRBV20-1
TGCAGTGCTAGAGACTGGAAGGGAACAGATCGCTACACCTTC
CSARDWKGTDRYTF
>NA|TRBD1|TRBJ1-1|TRBV6-2/TRBV6-3
TGTGCCAGCACCAACGGGGGGACAGGGAGGAGAGGCACTGAAGCTTTCTTT
CASTNGGTGRRGTEAFF
>few|NA|TRBJ1-1|TRBV6-2/TRBV6-3
TGTGCCAGCAGTACCCCTTACGATCAGAGAACTGAAGCTTTCTTT
CASSTPYDQRTEAFF
>NA|NA|TRBJ2-1|TRBV29-1
TGCAGCGTTGCCAGGGGCAATGAGCAGTTCTTC
CSVARGNEQFF
>NA|NA|TRBJ2-7|TRBV5-1
TGCGCCAGCAGCGCCAGGACAGTCTCCTACAATGAGCAGTACTTC
CASSARTVSYNEQYF
>few|NA|TRBJ2-6|TRBV7-2
TGTGCCAGCAGCTTAGCGCGGAGGGGAGAGGAGTCTGGGGCCAACGTCCTGACTTTC
CASSLARRGEESGANVLTF
>NA|NA|TRBJ2-7|TRBV20-1
TGCAGTGCTATTAGCCCTTACGTGACCTACGAGCAGTACTTC
CSAISPYVTYEQYF
>NA|TRBD2|TRBJ2-7|TRBV5-1
TGCGCCAGCAGCTTGGAGGCTAGCGGGGGGAACTCCTACAATGAGCAGTACTTC
CASSLEASGGNSYNEQYF
>NA|TRBD2|TRBJ2-7|TRBV5-1
TGCGCCAGCAGCTTGTCGGCGGGCGGGAGCTCCTACGAGCAGTACTTC
CASSLSAGGSSYEQYF
>NA|TRBD2|TRBJ2-1|TRBV20-1
TGCAGTGCTGATAGCGGGGGGGCCTACAATGAGCAGTTCTTC
CSADSGGAYNEQFF
>NA|NA|TRBJ2-2|TRBV28
TGTGCCAGCAGCCCATGGGGGGTAGGGAACACCGGGGAGCTGTTTTTT
CASSPWGVGNTGELFF
>few|NA|TRBJ2-4|TRBV3-1
TGTGCCAGCAGCCCCGTGGCGGGGCTAGCCAAAAACATTCAGTACTTC
CASSPVAGLAKNIQYF
>NA|NA|TRBJ2-3|TRBV12-3/TRBV12-4
TGTGCCAGCACTCGGGGGGCCCCAGATACGCGGTATTTT
CASTRGAPDTRYF
>many|TRBD1|TRBJ2-7|TRBV4-2
TGTGCCAGCAGCCAATCCCGATTGACAGGGGGAAGTAGGTACGAGCAGTACTTC
CASSQSRLTGGSRYEQYF
>few|TRBD2|TRBJ2-7|TRBV10-3
TGTGCCATCAGTACCGGGACTAGCGACTACGAGCAGTACTTC
CAISTGTSDYEQYF
>many|TRBD2|TRBJ2-1|TRBV12-3/TRBV12-4
TGTGCCAGCACCTCTAGCGGGAGGGCCGTCAATGAGCAGTTCTTC
CASTSSGRAVNEQFF
>many|NA|TRBJ2-7|TRBV7-2
TGTGCCAGCAGCTTCCTACGGAAAGAGCAGTACTTC
CASSFLRKEQYF
>few|TRBD2|TRBJ2-5|TRBV20-1
TGCAGTGCTAGCCGAGGGAGGGCAGAGACCCAGTACTTC
CSASRGRAETQYF
>NA|NA|TRBJ2-5|TRBV7-2
TGTGCCAGCAGACCCACGGATTCCCGCGGGACCCAGTACTTC
CASRPTDSRGTQYF
>many|NA|TRBJ1-2|TRBV20-1
TGCAGTGCGCGGGAGGGGACCTATGGCTACACCTTC
CSAREGTYGYTF
>NA|TRBD2|TRBJ2-5|TRBV10-1
TGCGCCAGCAGTGAGTCCCTAGCGGGGAAGACCCAGTACTTC
CASSESLAGKTQYF
>few|TRBD1|TRBJ1-1|TRBV7-2
TGTGCCAGCAGCCAGACAGGGCAGGTCACTGAAGCTTTCTTT
CASSQTGQVTEAFF
>few|TRBD1|TRBJ2-1|TRBV7-8
TGTGCCAGCAGCTTAGCCTACAGGGGAAATGAGCAGTTCTTC
CASSLAYRGNEQFF
>few|TRBD1|TRBJ1-1|TRBV20-1
TGCAGCGCCGAAAACAGGGGGCGCTCGGGCACTGAAGCTTTCTTT
CSAENRGRSGTEAFF
>NA|TRBD2|TRBJ2-7|TRBV7-2
TGTGCCAACAGCTTAGTAGGACTAGCGGGAGTAACCTACGAGCAGTACTTC
CANSLVGLAGVTYEQYF
>NA|NA|TRBJ1-5|TRBV12-3/TRBV12-4
TGTGCCAGCAGGATGGGGCCGGGGAATCAGCCCCAGCATTTT
CASRMGPGNQPQHF
>NA|NA|TRBJ2-7|TRBV20-1
TGCAGTGCTAGGGACGATGTCTCCTACAATGAGCAGTACTTC
CSARDDVSYNEQYF
>once|NA|TRBJ1-2|TRBV18
TGTGCCAGCTCACCACCACTACAGACAGTGAGGGATGGCTACACCTTC
CASSPPLQTVRDGYTF
>few|NA|TRBJ2-3|TRBV29-1
TGCAGCGTCACCCGTCGGGGGAGCACAGATACGCAGTATTTT
CSVTRRGSTDTQYF
>few|TRBD1|TRBJ2-5|TRBV12-3/TRBV12-4
TGTGCCAGCAGTATCGGGACAGGGGCGGAGACCCAGTACTTC
CASSIGTGAETQYF
>many|NA|TRBJ2-5|TRBV12-3/TRBV12-4
TGTGCCAGCAGTTTAGTAGGGAACCAAGAGACCCAGTACTTC
CASSLVGNQETQYF